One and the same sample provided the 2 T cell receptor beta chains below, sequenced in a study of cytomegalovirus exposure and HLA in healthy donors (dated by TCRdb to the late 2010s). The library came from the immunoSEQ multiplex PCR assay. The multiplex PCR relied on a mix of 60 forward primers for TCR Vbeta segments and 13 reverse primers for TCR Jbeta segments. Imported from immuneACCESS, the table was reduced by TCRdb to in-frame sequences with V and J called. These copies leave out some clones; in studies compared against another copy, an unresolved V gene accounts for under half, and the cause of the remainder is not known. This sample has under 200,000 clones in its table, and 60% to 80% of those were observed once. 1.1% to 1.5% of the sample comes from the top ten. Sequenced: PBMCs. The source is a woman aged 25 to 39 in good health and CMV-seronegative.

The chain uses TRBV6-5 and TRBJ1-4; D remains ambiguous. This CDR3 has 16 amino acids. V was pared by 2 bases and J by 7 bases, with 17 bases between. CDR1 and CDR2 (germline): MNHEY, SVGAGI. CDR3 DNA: TGTGCCAGCAGTTACGCGGGAGGAGGCGGAGCTGAAAAACTGTTTTTT. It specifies CASSYAGGGGAEKLFF.

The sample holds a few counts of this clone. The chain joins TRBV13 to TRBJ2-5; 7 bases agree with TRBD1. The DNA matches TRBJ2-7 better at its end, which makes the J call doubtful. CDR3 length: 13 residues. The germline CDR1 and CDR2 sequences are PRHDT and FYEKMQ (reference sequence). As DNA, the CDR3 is TGTGCCAGCAGCTCCGACAGGGTTTACGAGCAGTACTTC. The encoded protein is CASSSDRVYEQYF.